A selection of T cell receptor beta chains follows, all from one sample in a study of blood T cell repertoires in COVID-19. Produced via immunoSEQ multiplex PCR; TCRdb's table is partial and in-frame only. This table holds around 150,000 clones, 70% to 90% found once. Material: peripheral blood. All receptors derive from a human donor in a cohort sampled during active COVID-19. Both conserved end residues are part of each CDR3. The D gene is left open where the match is weak. A clone size is listed for some rows: how often the clone was seen (once, few, many), or a class if it is expanded.

j_call d_call cdr3_length clone_size v_call cdr3_aa cdr3_nt
TRBJ2-7 NA 15 NA TRBV7-9 CASSLARGTGYEQYF TGTGCCAGCAGCTTAGCGCGGGGGACAGGCTACGAGCAGTACTTC
TRBJ2-7 TRBD1 15 NA TRBV11-3 CASSPGTGALLKQYF TGTGCCAGCAGCCCCGGGACAGGAGCACTTTTGAAGCAGTACTTC
TRBJ2-3 TRBD2 15 NA TRBV7-2 CASSAAGTSVNTQYF TGTGCCAGCAGCGCGGCCGGGACTAGCGTTAATACGCAGTATTTT
TRBJ1-1 NA 12 few TRBV5-1 CASSLGQSEAFF TGCGCCAGCAGCTTGGGACAGTCTGAAGCTTTCTTT
TRBJ2-7 TRBD1 13 NA TRBV6-5 CASKQGAAYEQYF TGTGCCAGCAAACAGGGGGCAGCCTACGAGCAGTACTTC
TRBJ2-3 TRBD1 12 NA TRBV6-5 CATGQGTDTQYF TGTGCCACCGGACAGGGCACAGATACGCAGTATTTT
TRBJ2-6 TRBD1 15 NA TRBV5-4 CASSPDRDGANVLTF TGTGCCAGCAGTCCCGACAGGGATGGGGCCAACGTCCTGACTTTC
TRBJ2-1 TRBD1 12 NA TRBV29-1 CSVEGQGNEQFF TGCAGCGTTGAAGGACAGGGAAATGAGCAGTTCTTC
TRBJ1-5 TRBD1 15 NA TRBV6-1 CASSEWDRWDQPQHF TGTGCCAGCAGTGAGTGGGACAGGTGGGATCAGCCCCAGCATTTT
TRBJ2-1 TRBD1 15 few TRBV27 CASSLGDSIYNEQFF TGTGCCAGCAGTTTGGGGGACAGCATCTACAATGAGCAGTTCTTC
TRBJ2-4 NA 21 NA TRBV21-1 CASSRGKGFGGEAGAKNIQYF TGTGCCAGCAGCAGAGGGAAGGGGTTCGGTGGGGAGGCAGGGGCCAAAAACATTCAGTACTTC
TRBJ1-1 NA 14 NA TRBV5-6 CASSYRQVNTEAFF TGTGCCAGCAGCTACCGTCAGGTCAACACTGAAGCTTTCTTT